The 12 T cell receptor beta chains below all came from one sample that was sequenced in a study of blood T cells in healthy people across ages. Then a second PCR, running roughly 7 to 11 cycles, was carried out with a sample-barcoded 5' primer and a J-beta primer mix. TCRdb re-called the 5' RACE reads through MiXCR, storing one row per CDR3 protein. Of fewer than 900,000 distinct CDR3 sequences detected, roughly 45% appear once; the ten largest clones hold 20% to 25%. The specimen was blood. The receptors were gathered from a woman in her fifties or sixties in good health.

This clonotype was detected a few times. The chain employs TRBV28 and TRBJ2-5, with TRBD2 matching 7 bases. This CDR3 spans 15 amino acids. The V gene's germline CDR1 is MDHEN and CDR2 SYDVKM. Trimming took 7 bases from V and 4 from J; bases not matched to a gene: 12. Written as DNA, the CDR3 is TGTGCCAGCACCCCGGGCGTCGCGGGAGTAGAGACCCAGTACTTC. It translates to CASTPGVAGVETQYF. The full variable domain, in which reference TRBV28 and TRBJ2-5 provide the parts outside the CDR3, is DVKVTQSSRYLVKRTGEKVFLECVQDMDHENMFWYRQDPGLGLRLIYFSYDVKMKEKGDIPEGYSVSREKKERFSLILESASTNQTSMYLCASTPGVAGVETQYFGPGTRLLVL.

This clonotype occurred a few times. The chain employs TRBV5-6 and TRBJ2-7; D not certain. Germline V gives CDR1 SGHDT, CDR2 YYEEEE. V was shortened by 0 bases and J by 6 bases, with 10 bases between the two germline ends. The CDR3 length is 13 residues. In DNA, the CDR3 is TGTGCCAGCAGCTTGGGTTCTGGCGGCGAGCAGTACTTC. Translated, it gives CASSLGSGGEQYF.

The chain employs TRBV20-1 and TRBJ1-1, with TRBD1 as a possible D gene (6 bases). The germline V and J ends were trimmed by 6 bases and 6 bases, with 14 bases remaining between them. There are 12 residues in the CDR3. Germline assignment: CDR1 DFQATT and CDR2 SNEGSKA (reference sequence). Written as DNA, the CDR3 is TGCAGTGCGGGAACAGGGTCCCCTGAAGCTTTCTTT. This encodes CSAGTGSPEAFF.

This clonotype was detected a few times. V usage is TRBV12-3 or TRBV12-4 and J usage is TRBJ2-3; D unclear. The ends were cut back, 0 bases at V and 2 bases at J, with 6 bases in the middle. The CDR3 has 14 amino acids. The CDR3 DNA reads TGTGCCAGCAGTTTAGCCCTAACCACAGATACGCAGTATTTT. It encodes CASSLALTTDTQYF.

Only a few counts were recorded for this clonotype. The chain links TRBV20-1 to TRBJ2-1; 7 nucleotides match TRBD2. Germline V gene lookup returns CDR1 DFQATT and CDR2 SNEGSKA (reference sequence). V was clipped by 4 bases and J by 9 bases; unmatched bases: 3. This CDR3 region has 11 residues. The CDR3 is CSATLAFEQFF. As DNA, the CDR3 is TGCAGTGCTACACTAGCGTTTGAGCAGTTCTTC.

The chain links TRBV20-1 to TRBJ1-5, with TRBD1 matching 10 bases. The CDR3 totals 15 residues. The ends lost 3 bases at V and 6 bases at J; junction bases unmatched: 8. Germline-derived CDR1 and CDR2 are DFQATT and SNEGSKA (reference sequence). The DNA of the CDR3 is TGCAGTGCTAGCTACGACAGGGGGCAGAGTCAGCCCCAGCATTTT. Its protein is CSASYDRGQSQPQHF.

The J gene is TRBJ2-5, the V gene TRBV13; 11 bases fit TRBD2. Germline assignment: CDR1 PRHDT and CDR2 FYEKMQ (reference sequence). V lost 5 bases, J lost 11 bases, and 16 bases stayed unmatched. The CDR3 contains 16 residues. The CDR3 protein is CASSPLLAGGRNEQYF. CDR3 bases: TGTGCCAGCAGCCCCCTCCTAGCGGGAGGACGCAATGAGCAGTACTTC. Full variable domain (remainder filled in from reference TRBV13 and TRBJ2-5): AAGVIQSPRHLIKEKRETATLKCYPIPRHDTVYWYQQGPGQDPQFLISFYEKMQSDKGSIPDRFSAQQFSDYHSELNMSSLELGDSALYFCASSPLLAGGRNEQYFGPGTRLLVL.

The chain carries TRBV10-3 and TRBJ1-1; the D gene is possibly TRBD1 (6 bases). V was trimmed by 3 bases and J by 4 bases, leaving 15 bases between them. Germline CDR1 ENHRY, CDR2 SYGVKD. The CDR3 contains 15 residues. This CDR3 is CAISDLEGGGTEAFF. CDR3 nucleotides: TGTGCCATCAGTGACCTCGAGGGGGGCGGCACTGAAGCTTTCTTT.

This clonotype has at least ten counts. The chain employs TRBV10-3 and TRBJ2-3, with a weak D call TRBD1 (6 bases). The length of the CDR3 is 15 residues. V lost 5 bases to trimming and J lost 6 bases, with 18 bases between them. Germline lookup yields CDR1 ENHRY and CDR2 SYGVKD. The CDR3 loop is CAISPNNLQGDTQYF. CDR3 DNA sequence: TGTGCCATCAGTCCTAATAACTTACAGGGTGATACGCAGTATTTT.

The rearrangement links TRBV9 to TRBJ2-1; D is tentatively TRBD1 or TRBD2 (6 bases each). Per germline, CDR1 SGDLS and CDR2 YYNGEE. The CDR3 consists of 16 residues. Trimming took 4 bases from V and 2 from J, leaving 16 bases between them. The CDR3 loop reads CASSPGVAGTYNEQFF. CDR3 bases: TGTGCCAGCAGCCCAGGGGTGGCGGGAACCTACAATGAGCAGTTCTTC. Full variable domain (rest looked up from reference TRBV9 and TRBJ2-1): DSGVTQTPKHLITATGQRVTLRCSPRSGDLSVYWYQQSLDQGLQFLIQYYNGEERAKGNILERFSAQQFPDLHSELNLSSLELGDSALYFCASSPGVAGTYNEQFFGPGTRLTVL.

The rearrangement links TRBV5-1 to TRBJ1-3, with 10 nucleotides matching TRBD1. Germline V lookup: CDR1 SGHRS, CDR2 YFSETQ. The J segment lost 3 bases and the V segment lost 7 bases, leaving 7 bases of the junction unmatched. CDR3 length equals 15 residues. Here the CDR3 reads CASHQGQGFGNTIYF. The CDR3 nucleotides read TGCGCCAGCCACCAGGGACAGGGGTTTGGAAACACCATATATTTT.

The V call is TRBV25-1, the J call TRBJ2-3, with TRBD1 as a possible D gene (5 bases). The CDR3 runs to 14 residues. The germline gives CDR1 MGHDK, CDR2 SYGVNS. V lost 1 base and J 3 bases, leaving 8 bases between the germline ends. Written as DNA, the CDR3 is TGTGCCAGCAGTGAATTTAAGGGGACAGATACGCAGTATTTT. Its translation: CASSEFKGTDTQYF.